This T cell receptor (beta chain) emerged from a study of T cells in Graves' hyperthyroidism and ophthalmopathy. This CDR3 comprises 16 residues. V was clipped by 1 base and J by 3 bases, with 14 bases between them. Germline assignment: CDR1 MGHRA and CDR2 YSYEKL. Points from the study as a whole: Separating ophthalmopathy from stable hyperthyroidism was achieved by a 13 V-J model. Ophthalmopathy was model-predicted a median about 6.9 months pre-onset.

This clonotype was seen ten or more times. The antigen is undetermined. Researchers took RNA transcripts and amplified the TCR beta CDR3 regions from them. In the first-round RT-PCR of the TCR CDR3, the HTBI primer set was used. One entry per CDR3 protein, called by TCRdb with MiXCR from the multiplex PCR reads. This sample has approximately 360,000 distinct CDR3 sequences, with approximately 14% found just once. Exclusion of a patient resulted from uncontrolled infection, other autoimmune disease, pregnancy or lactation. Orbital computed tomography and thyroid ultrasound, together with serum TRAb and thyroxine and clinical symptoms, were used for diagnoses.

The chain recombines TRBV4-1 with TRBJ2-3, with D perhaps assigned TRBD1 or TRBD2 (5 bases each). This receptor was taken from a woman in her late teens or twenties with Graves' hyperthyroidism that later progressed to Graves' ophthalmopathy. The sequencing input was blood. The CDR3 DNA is TGCGCCAGCAGCCAAGGGAACCCGGGACCTACAGATACGCAGTATTTT. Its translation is CASSQGNPGPTDTQYF.